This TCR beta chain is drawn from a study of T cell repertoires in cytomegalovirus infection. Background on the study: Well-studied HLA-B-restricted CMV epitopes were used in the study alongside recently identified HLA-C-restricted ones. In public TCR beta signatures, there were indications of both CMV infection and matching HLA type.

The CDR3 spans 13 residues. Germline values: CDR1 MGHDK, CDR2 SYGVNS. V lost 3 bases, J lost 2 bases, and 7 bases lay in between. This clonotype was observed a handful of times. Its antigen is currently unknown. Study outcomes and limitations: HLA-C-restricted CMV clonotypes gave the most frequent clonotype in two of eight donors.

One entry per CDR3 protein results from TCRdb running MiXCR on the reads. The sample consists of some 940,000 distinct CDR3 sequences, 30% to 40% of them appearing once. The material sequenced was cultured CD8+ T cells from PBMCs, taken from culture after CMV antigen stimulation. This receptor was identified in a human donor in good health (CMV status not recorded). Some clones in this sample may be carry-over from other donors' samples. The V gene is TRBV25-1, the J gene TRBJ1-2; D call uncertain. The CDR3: CASSERVNYGYTF. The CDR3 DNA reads TGTGCCAGCAGTGAGCGCGTAAACTATGGCTACACCTTC.